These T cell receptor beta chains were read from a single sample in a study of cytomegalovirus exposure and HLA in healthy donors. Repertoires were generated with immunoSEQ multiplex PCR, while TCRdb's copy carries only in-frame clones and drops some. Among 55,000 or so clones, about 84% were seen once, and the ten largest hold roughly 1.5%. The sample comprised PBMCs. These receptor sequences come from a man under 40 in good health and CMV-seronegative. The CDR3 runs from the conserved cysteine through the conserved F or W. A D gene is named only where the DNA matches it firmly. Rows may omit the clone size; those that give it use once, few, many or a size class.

CDR3nt: TGTGCCAGCAGCCCTGGAGGGGGCGGATATCAGCCCCAGCATTTT
CDR3aa: CASSPGGGGYQPQHF
d_gene: TRBD1
v_gene: TRBV5-8
j_gene: TRBJ1-5
abundance: few

CDR3nt: TGTGCCACCAGTGTGGGACAGGGGGCATTGAGCACAGATACGCAGTATTTT
CDR3aa: CATSVGQGALSTDTQYF
d_gene: TRBD1
v_gene: TRBV15
j_gene: TRBJ2-3
abundance: -

CDR3nt: TGCGCCAGCAGCTTGAATGTCCGACAGGGGGCAGTCGGGGGAAACACTGAAGCTTTCTTT
CDR3aa: CASSLNVRQGAVGGNTEAFF
d_gene: TRBD1
v_gene: TRBV5-1
j_gene: TRBJ1-1
abundance: -

CDR3nt: TGTGCCACCAGCAGCCACAGGGCAGGGAACACTGAAGCTTTCTTT
CDR3aa: CATSSHRAGNTEAFF
d_gene: -
v_gene: TRBV15
j_gene: TRBJ1-1
abundance: -

CDR3nt: TGTGCCAGCAGTCCCGGGGTAATTTCACATACGCAGTATTTT
CDR3aa: CASSPGVISHTQYF
d_gene: -
v_gene: TRBV6-4
j_gene: TRBJ2-3
abundance: few

CDR3nt: TGTGCCAGCACCATGGTGGAGGAGAACACCGGGGAGCTGTTTTTT
CDR3aa: CASTMVEENTGELFF
d_gene: -
v_gene: TRBV7-2
j_gene: TRBJ2-2
abundance: -

CDR3nt: TGTGCCAGCAGCTCTATCTCCGGGACAGGGGGCACCGAGCAGTACTTC
CDR3aa: CASSSISGTGGTEQYF
d_gene: TRBD1
v_gene: TRBV11-2
j_gene: TRBJ2-7
abundance: few

CDR3nt: TGTGCCAGCAGCCGGGGGACTAGCGGGGGCACAGATACGCAGTATTTT
CDR3aa: CASSRGTSGGTDTQYF
d_gene: TRBD2
v_gene: TRBV5-4
j_gene: TRBJ2-3
abundance: -

CDR3nt: TGTGCCAGCTCACCTAAAAATTTCAATGAGCAGTTCTTC
CDR3aa: CASSPKNFNEQFF
d_gene: -
v_gene: TRBV18
j_gene: TRBJ2-1
abundance: -

CDR3nt: TGTGCCAGCAGCTCGACAGGGGGCTCCCCGTTTGGGCTGTTTTTT
CDR3aa: CASSSTGGSPFGLFF
d_gene: TRBD1
v_gene: TRBV7-9
j_gene: TRBJ2-2
abundance: -

CDR3nt: TGTGCCAGCAGCGCGGACAGGGGAAACACAGATACGCAGTATTTT
CDR3aa: CASSADRGNTDTQYF
d_gene: TRBD1
v_gene: TRBV2
j_gene: TRBJ2-3
abundance: -